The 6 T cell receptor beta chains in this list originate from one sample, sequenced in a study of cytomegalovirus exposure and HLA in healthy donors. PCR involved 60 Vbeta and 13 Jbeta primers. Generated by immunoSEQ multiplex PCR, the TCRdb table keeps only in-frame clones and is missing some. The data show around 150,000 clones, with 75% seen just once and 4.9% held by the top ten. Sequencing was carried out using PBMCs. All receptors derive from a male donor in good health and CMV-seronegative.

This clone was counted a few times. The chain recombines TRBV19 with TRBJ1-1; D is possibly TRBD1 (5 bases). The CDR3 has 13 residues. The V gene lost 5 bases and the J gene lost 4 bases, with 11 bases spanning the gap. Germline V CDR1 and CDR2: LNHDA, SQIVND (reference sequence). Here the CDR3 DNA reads TGTGCCAGTAGTGCCAGGGCGATCACTGAAGCTTTCTTT. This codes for CASSARAITEAFF.

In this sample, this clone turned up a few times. CDR3 loop: CASSPPSIQGANYGYTF. DNA for the CDR3: TGTGCCAGCTCACCTCCATCCATCCAGGGGGCCAACTATGGCTACACCTTC. The rearrangement uses TRBV18 and TRBJ1-2; TRBD1 matches at 8 bases. This CDR3 has 17 amino acids. Germline assignment: CDR1 KGHSH and CDR2 LQKENI. The V segment lost 3 bases and the J segment 2 bases; nucleotides outside the gene matches: 11.

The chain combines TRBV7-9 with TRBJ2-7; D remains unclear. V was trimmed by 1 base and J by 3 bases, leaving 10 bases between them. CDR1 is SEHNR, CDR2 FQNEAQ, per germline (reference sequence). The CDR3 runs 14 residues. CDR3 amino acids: CASSLDGLYYEQYF. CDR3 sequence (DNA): TGTGCCAGCAGCTTAGATGGTCTATACTACGAGCAGTACTTC.

The CDR3 spells CASSEATGREQYF. In nucleotides, the CDR3 is TGTGCCAGCAGTGAGGCGACAGGGAGGGAGCAGTACTTC. This chain uses TRBV6-4 with TRBJ2-7, with D tentatively TRBD1 (7 bases). Per the germline V gene, CDR1 is MRHNA and CDR2 is SNTAGT. There are 13 residues in the CDR3. Trimming stripped 3 bases from V and 7 bases from J, with 13 bases between.

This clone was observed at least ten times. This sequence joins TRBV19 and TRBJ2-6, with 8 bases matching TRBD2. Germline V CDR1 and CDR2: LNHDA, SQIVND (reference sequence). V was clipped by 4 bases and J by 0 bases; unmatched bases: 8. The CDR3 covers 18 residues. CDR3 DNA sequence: TGTGCCAGTAGTAACGGGAGGGGACCCCACTCTGGGGCCAACGTCCTGACTTTC. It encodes CASSNGRGPHSGANVLTF.

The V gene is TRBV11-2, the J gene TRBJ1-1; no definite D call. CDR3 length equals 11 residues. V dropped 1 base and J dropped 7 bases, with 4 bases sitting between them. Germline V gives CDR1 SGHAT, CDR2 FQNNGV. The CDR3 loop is CASSLAFEAFF. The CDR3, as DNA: TGTGCCAGCAGCTTAGCCTTTGAAGCTTTCTTT.